This T cell receptor beta chain derives from a study of human T cells and chemical hapten exposure. This clonotype was found many times. The CDR3 is 14 amino acids. V lost 4 bases to trimming and J lost 2 bases; unmatched junction nucleotides: 4. Germline CDR1 SGHTA, CDR2 FQGNSA. Regarding time point: pre-sensitization, week 0. Treatment specified: therapeutic diphenylcyclopropenone sensitization with weekly scalp DPC. Participating donors were patients with alopecia, aged 18 to 70 years, considered appropriate candidates for DPC. Individual cDNA molecules received unique molecular identifiers in the library. Via MiXCR, TCRdb re-called the RACE reads, giving one row per CDR3 protein. This sample has about 77,000 distinct CDR3 sequences; 12% to 15% occur once, and the top ten carry 4% to 6%.

The sample was whole blood, taken in connection with sensitization to the hapten diphenylcyclopropenone (DPC). The clonotype comes from a woman aged 50 to 65 with alopecia areata. Some clones in this sample may be carry-over from other donors' samples. The chain has TRBV7-2 and TRBJ2-5; 7 bases are shared with TRBD2. Here the CDR3 DNA reads TGTGCCAGCAGCTGGGTCGGGGGGCAAGAGACCCAGTACTTC. Protein sequence: CASSWVGGQETQYF.